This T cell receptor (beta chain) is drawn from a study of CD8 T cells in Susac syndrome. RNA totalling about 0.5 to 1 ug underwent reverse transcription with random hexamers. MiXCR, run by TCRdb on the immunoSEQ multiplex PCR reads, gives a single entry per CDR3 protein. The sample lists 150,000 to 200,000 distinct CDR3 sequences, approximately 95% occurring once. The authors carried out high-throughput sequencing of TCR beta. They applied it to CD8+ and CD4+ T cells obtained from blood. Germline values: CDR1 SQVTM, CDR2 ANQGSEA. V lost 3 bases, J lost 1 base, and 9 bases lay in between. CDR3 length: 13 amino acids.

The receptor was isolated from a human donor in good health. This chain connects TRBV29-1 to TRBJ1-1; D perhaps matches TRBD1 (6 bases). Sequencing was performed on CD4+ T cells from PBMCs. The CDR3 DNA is TGCAGCGTTGAGGGGGCCGCGAACACTGAAGCTTTCTTT. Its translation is CSVEGAANTEAFF.